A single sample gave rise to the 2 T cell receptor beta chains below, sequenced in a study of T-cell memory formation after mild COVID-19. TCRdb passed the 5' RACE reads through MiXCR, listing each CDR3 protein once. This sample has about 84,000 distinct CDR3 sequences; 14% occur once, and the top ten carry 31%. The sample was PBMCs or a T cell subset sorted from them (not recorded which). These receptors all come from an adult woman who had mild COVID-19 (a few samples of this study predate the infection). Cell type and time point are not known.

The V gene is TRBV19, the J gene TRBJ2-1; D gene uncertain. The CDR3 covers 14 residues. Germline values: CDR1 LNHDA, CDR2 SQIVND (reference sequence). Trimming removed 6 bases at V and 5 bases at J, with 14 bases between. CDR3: CASSALSAHNEQFF. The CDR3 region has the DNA TGTGCCAGTAGCGCTCTCAGTGCACACAATGAGCAGTTCTTC.

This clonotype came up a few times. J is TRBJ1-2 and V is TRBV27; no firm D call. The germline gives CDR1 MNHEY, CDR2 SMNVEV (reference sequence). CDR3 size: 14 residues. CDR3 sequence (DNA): TGTGCGAGGGCCTACCTACCCCCTAACTATGGCTACACCTTC. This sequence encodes CARAYLPPNYGYTF.